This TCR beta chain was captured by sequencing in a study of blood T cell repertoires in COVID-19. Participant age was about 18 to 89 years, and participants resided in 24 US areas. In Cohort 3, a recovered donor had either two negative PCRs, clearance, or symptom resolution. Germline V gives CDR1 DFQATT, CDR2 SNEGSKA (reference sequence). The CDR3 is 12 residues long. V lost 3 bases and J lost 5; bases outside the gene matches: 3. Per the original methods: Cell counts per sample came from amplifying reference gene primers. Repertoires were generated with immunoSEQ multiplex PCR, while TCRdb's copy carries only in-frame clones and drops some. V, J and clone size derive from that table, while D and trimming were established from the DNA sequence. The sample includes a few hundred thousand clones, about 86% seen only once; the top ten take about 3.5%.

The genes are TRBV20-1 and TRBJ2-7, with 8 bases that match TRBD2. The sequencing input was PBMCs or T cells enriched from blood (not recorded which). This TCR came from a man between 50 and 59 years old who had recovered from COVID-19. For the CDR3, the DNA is TGCAGTGCTAGTCGGGGGGGGGACGAGCAGTACTTC. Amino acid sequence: CSASRGGDEQYF.